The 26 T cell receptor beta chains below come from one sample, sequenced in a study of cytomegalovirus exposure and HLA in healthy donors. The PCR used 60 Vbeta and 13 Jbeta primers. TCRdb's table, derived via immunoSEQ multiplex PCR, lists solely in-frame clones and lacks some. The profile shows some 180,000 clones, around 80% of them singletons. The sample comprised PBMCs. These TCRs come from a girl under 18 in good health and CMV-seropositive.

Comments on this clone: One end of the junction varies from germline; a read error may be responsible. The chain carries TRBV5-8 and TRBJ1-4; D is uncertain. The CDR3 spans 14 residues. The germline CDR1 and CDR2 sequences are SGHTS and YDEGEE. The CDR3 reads CASSFRPTSEKLFF. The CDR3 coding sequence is TGTGCCAGCAGCTTTCGACCGACTAGTGAAAAACTGTTTTTT.

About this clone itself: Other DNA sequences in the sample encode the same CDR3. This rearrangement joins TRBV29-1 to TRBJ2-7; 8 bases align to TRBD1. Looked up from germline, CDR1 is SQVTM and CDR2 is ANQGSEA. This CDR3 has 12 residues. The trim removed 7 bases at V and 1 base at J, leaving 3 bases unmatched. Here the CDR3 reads CSAGTGSYEQYF. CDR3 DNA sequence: TGCAGCGCCGGGACAGGTTCCTACGAGCAGTACTTC.

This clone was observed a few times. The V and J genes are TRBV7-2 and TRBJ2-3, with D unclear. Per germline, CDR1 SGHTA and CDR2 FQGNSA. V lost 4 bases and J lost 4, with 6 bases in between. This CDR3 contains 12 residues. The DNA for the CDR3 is TGTGCCAGCAGCTCCGTGTCAGATACGCAGTATTTT. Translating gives CASSSVSDTQYF.

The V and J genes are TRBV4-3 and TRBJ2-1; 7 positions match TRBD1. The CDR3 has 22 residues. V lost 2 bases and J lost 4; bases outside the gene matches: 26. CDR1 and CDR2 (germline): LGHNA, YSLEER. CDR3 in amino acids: CASSQHSLTGFSLVGLYNEQFF. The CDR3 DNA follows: TGCGCCAGCAGCCAACATTCCTTGACAGGGTTTTCGCTCGTCGGGCTTTACAATGAGCAGTTCTTC.

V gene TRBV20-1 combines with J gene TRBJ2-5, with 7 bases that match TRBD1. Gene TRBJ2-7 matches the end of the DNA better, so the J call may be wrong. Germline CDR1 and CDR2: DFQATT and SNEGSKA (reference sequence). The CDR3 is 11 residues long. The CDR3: CSARDSYEQYF. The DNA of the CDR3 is TGCAGTGCTCGGGACAGCTACGAGCAGTACTTC.

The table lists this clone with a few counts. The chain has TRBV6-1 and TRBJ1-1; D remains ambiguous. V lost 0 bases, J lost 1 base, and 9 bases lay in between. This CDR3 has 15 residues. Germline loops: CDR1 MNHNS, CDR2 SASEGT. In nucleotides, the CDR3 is TGTGCCAGCAGTGAAGCGAGGGCCACGAACACTGAAGCTTTCTTT. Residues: CASSEARATNTEAFF.

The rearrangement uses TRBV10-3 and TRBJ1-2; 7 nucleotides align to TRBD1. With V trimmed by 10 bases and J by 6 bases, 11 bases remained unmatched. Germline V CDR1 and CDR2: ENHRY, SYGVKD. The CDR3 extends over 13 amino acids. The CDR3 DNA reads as TGTGCCACGAAACCCGGGACAGAGGATGGCTACACCTTC. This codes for CATKPGTEDGYTF.

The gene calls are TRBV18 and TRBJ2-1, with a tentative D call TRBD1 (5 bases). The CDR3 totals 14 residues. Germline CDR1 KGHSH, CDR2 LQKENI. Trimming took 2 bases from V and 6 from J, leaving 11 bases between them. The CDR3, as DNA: TGTGCCAGCTCACCATTAGGTGGGGCCAATGAGCAGTTCTTC. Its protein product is CASSPLGGANEQFF.

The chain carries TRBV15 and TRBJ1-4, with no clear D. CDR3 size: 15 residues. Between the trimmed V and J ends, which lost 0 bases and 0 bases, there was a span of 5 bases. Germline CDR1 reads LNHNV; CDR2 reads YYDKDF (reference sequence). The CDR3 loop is CATSRDTATNEKLFF. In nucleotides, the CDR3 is TGTGCCACCAGCAGAGACACTGCAACTAATGAAAAACTGTTTTTT. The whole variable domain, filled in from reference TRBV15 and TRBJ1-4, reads DAMVIQNPRYQVTQFGKPVTLSCSQTLNHNVMYWYQQKSSQAPKLLFHYYDKDFNNEADTPDNFQSRRPNTSFCFLDIRSPGLGDTAMYLCATSRDTATNEKLFFGSGTQLSVL.

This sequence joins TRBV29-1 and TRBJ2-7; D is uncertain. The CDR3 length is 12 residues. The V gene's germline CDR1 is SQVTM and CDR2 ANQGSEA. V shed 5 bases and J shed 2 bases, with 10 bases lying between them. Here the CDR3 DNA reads TGCAGCGTTACCGCGGTGACCTACGAGCAGTACTTC. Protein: CSVTAVTYEQYF.

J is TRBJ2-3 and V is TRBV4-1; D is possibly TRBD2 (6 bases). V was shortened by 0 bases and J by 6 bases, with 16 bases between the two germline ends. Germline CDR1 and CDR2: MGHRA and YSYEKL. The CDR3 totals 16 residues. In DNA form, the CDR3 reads TGCGCCAGCAGCCAAGATCGAACCGGGGGTAGGGATACGCAGTATTTT. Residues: CASSQDRTGGRDTQYF.

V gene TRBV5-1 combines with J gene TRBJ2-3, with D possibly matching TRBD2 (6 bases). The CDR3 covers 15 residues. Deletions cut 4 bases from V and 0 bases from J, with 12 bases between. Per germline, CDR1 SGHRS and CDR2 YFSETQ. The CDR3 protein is CASSPGGGSTDTQYF. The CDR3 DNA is TGCGCCAGCAGCCCCGGTGGAGGGAGCACAGATACGCAGTATTTT.

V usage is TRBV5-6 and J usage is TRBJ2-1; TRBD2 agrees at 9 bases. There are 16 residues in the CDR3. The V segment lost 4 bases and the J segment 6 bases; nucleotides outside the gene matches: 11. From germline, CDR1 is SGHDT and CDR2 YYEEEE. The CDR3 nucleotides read TGTGCCAGCAGCCCGGATAGCGGGAGTAAGGCCAATGAGCAGTTCTTC. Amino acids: CASSPDSGSKANEQFF.

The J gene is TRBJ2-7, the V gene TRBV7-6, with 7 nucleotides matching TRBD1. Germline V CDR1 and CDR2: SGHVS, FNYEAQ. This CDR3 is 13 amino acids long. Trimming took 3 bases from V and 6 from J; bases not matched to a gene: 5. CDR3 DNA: TGTGCCAGCAGCTTGGAACACAGGGGCGAGCAGTACTTC. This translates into CASSLEHRGEQYF.

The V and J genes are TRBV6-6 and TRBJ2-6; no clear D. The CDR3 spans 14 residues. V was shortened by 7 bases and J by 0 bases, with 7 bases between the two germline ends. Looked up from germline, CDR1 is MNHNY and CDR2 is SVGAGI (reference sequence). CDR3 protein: CASNRDSGANVLTF. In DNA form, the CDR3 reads TGTGCCAGCAACCGAGACTCTGGGGCCAACGTCCTGACTTTC.

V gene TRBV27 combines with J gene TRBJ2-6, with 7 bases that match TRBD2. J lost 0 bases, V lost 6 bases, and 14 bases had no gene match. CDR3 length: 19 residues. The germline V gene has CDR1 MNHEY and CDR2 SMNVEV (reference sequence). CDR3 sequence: CASSSPGRGPTSGANVLTF. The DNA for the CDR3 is TGTGCCAGCAGCTCCCCGGGGAGGGGTCCAACCTCTGGGGCCAACGTCCTGACTTTC.

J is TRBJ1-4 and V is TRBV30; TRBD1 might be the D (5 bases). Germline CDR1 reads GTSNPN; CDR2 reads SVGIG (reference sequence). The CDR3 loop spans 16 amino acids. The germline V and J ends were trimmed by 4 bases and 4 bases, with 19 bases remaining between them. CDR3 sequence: CAWTLGAGPFNEKLFF. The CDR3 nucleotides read TGTGCCTGGACATTAGGGGCAGGACCTTTTAATGAAAAACTGTTTTTT. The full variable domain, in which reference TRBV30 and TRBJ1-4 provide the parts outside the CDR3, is SQTIHQWPATLVQPVGSPLSLECTVEGTSNPNLYWYRQAAGRGLQLLFYSVGIGQISSEVPQNLSASRPQDRQFILSSKKLLLSDSGFYLCAWTLGAGPFNEKLFFGSGTQLSVL.

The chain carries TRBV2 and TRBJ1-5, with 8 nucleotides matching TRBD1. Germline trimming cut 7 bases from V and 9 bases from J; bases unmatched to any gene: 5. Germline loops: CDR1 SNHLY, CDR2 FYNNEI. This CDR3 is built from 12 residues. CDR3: CASKAGGWPQHF. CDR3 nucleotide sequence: TGTGCCAGCAAAGCAGGGGGCTGGCCCCAGCATTTT.

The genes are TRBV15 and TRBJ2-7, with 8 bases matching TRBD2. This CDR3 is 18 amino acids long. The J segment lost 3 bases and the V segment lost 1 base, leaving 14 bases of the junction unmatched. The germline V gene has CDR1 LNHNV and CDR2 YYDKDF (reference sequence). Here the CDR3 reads CATSRGGWWERERYEQYF. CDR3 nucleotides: TGTGCCACCAGCAGAGGGGGGTGGTGGGAGCGGGAGCGCTACGAGCAGTACTTC.

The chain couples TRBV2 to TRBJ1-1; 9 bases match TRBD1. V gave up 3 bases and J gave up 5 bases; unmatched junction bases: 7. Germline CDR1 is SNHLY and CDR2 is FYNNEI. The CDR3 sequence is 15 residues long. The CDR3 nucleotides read TGTGCCAGCAGTGAGGGACAGGGTATGAGGACTGAAGCTTTCTTT. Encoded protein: CASSEGQGMRTEAFF.

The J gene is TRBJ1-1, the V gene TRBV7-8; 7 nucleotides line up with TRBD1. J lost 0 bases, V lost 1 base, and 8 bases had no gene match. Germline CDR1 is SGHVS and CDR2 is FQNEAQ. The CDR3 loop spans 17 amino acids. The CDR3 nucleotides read TGTGCCAGCAGCTTAGTGGGGGAAGGGGGCCTGAACACTGAAGCTTTCTTT. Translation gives CASSLVGEGGLNTEAFF.

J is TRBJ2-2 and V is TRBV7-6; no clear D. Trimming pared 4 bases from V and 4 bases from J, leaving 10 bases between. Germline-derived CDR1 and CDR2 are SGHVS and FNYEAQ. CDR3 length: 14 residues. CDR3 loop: CASSSIRTTGELFF. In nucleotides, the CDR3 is TGTGCCAGCAGCTCAATTAGAACCACCGGGGAGCTGTTTTTT.

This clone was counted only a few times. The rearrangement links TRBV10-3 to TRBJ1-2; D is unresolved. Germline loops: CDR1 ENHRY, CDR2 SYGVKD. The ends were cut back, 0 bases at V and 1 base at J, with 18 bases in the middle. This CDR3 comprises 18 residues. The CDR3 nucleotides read TGTGCCATCAGTGAGTCGATAGCACGAGGGCGGTATAACTATGGCTACACCTTC. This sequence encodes CAISESIARGRYNYGYTF.

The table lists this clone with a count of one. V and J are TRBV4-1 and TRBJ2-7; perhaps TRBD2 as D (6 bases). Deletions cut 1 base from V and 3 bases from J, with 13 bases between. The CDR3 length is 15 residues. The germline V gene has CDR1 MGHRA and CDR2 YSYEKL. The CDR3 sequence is CASSQVTEGRYEQYF. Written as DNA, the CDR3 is TGCGCCAGCAGCCAAGTGACGGAGGGCCGCTACGAGCAGTACTTC.

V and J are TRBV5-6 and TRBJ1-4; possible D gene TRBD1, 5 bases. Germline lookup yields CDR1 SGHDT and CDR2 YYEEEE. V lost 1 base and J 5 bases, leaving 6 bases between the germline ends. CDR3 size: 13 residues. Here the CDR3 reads CASSLYRNEKLFF. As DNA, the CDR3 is TGTGCCAGCAGCTTGTACAGGAATGAAAAACTGTTTTTT.

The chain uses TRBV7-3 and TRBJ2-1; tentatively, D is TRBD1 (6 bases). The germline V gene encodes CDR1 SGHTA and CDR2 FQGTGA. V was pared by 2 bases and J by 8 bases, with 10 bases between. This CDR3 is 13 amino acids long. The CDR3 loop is CASSLGGRDEQFF. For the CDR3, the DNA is TGTGCCAGCAGCTTAGGGGGCCGCGATGAGCAGTTCTTC.